The present TCR beta chain was sequenced within a study of siplizumab effects on memory and regulatory T cells. The method was immunoSEQ multiplex PCR; TCRdb's version includes in-frame clones alone and lacks a portion of them. The table has roughly 64,000 clones, 90% to 98% seen once. Study-level points and caveats: It seemed that naive T cells were more diverse than memory cells and were major contributors to the alloresponse.

The CDR3 runs 14 residues. V lost 7 bases and J 6 bases, leaving 15 bases between the germline ends. Looked up from germline, CDR1 is SGHNT and CDR2 is YENEEA. Of note for this clone: Antigen specificity is unknown.

This sequence was found in a human donor in good health. Material for sequencing was naive CD8+ T cells sorted from blood. This rearrangement joins TRBV11-3 to TRBJ1-4; tentatively, D is TRBD1 (5 bases). CDR3 sequence: CASMVLRGDEKLFF. CDR3 in DNA: TGTGCCAGCATGGTCCTGCGGGGGGATGAAAAACTGTTTTTT.